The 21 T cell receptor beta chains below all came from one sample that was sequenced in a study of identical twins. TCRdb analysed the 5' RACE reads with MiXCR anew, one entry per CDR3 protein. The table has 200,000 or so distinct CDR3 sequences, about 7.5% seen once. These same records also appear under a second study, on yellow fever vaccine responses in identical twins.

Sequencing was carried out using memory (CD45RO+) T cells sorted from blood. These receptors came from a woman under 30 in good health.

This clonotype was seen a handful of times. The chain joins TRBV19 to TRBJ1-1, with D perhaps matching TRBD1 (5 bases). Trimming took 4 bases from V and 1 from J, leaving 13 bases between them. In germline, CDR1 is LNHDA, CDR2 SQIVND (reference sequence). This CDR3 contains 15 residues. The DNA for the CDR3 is TGTGCCAGTAGTAGGCTCGACAGACCGAACACTGAAGCTTTCTTT. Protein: CASSRLDRPNTEAFF.

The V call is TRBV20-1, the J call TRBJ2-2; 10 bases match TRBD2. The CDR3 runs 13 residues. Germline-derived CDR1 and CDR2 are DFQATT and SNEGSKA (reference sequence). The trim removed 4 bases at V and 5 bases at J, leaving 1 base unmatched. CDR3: CSATAGGTGELFF. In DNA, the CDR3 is TGCAGTGCTACAGCGGGGGGGACCGGGGAGCTGTTTTTT.

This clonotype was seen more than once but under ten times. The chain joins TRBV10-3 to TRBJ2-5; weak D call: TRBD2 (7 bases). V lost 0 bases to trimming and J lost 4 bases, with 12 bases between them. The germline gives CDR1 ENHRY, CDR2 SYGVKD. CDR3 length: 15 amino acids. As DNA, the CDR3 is TGTGCCATCAGTGAGTCGAGGGGGGGAGGAGAGACCCAGTACTTC. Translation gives CAISESRGGGETQYF.

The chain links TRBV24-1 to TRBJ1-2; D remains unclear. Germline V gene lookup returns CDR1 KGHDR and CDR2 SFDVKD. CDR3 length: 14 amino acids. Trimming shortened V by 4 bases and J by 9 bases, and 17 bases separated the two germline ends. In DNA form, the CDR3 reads TGTGCCACCAGTGACCCCGGCTTATCCGTCAGCTACACCTTC. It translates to CATSDPGLSVSYTF.

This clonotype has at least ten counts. The CDR3, as DNA: TGTGCCAGCAGCCAACAGGGTCTCTCCGAGCAGTACTTC. Translating it yields CASSQQGLSEQYF. The chain has TRBV14 and TRBJ2-7; D might be TRBD1 (5 bases). The CDR3 covers 13 residues. The germline V gene has CDR1 SGHDN and CDR2 FVKESK. Trimming pared 2 bases from V and 6 bases from J, leaving 11 bases between.

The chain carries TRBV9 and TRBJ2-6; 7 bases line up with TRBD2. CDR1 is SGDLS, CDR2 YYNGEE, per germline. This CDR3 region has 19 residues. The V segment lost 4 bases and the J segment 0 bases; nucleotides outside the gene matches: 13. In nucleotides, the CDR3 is TGTGCCAGCAGCTCCCGGGGAGGGTCCACTAGCTCTGGGGCCAACGTCCTGACTTTC. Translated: CASSSRGGSTSSGANVLTF.

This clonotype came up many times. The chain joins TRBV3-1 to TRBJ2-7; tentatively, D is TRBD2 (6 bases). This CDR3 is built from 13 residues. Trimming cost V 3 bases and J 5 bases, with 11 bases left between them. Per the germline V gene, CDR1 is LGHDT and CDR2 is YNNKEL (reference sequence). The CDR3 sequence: CASSQASGDEQYF. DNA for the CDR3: TGTGCCAGCAGCCAGGCCTCGGGGGACGAGCAGTACTTC.

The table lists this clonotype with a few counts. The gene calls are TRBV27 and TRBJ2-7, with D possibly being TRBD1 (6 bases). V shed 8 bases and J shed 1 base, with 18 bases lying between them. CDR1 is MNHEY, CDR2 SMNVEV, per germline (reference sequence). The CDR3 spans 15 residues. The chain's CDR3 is CASYQTGSKSYEQYF. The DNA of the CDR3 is TGTGCCAGCTACCAGACAGGCTCCAAATCCTACGAGCAGTACTTC.

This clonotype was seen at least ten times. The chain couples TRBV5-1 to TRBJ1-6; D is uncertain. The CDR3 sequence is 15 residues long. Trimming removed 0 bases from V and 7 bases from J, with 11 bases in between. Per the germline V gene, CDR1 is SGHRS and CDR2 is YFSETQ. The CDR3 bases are TGCGCCAGCAGCTTGGAGTCAGGCAGAAATTCACCCCTCCACTTT. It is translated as CASSLESGRNSPLHF.

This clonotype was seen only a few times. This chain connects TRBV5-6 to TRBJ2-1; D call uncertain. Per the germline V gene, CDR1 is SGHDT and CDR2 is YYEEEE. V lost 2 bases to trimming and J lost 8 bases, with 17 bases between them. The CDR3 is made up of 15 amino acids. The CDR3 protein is CASSFSPAARDEQFF. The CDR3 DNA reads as TGTGCCAGCAGCTTTAGCCCGGCGGCAAGGGATGAGCAGTTCTTC.

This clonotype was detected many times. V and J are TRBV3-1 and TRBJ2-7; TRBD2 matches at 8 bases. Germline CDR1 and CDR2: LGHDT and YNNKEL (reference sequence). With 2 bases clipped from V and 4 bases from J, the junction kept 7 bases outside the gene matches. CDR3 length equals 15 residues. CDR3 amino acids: CASSQSPAGVYEQYF. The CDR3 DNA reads TGTGCCAGCAGCCAAAGTCCAGCGGGAGTATACGAGCAGTACTTC.

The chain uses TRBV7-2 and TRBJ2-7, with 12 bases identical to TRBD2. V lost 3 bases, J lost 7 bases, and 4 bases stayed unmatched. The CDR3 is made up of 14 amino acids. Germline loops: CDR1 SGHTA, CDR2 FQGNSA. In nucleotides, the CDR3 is TGTGCCAGCAGCTTGTTCCTAGCGGGGGGGGAGCAGTACTTC. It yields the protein CASSLFLAGGEQYF.

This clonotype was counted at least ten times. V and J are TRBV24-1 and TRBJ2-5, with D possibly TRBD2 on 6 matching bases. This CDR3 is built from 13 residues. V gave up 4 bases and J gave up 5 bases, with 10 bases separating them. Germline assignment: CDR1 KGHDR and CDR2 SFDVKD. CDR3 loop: CATSESGRETQYF. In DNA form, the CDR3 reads TGTGCCACCAGTGAATCAGGGAGGGAGACCCAGTACTTC.

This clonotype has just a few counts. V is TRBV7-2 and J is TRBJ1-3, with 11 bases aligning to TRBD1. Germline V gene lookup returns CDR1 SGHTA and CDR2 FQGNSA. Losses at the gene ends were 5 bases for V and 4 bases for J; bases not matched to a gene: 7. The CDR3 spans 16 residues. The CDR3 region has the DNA TGTGCCAGCAGCCCGGACAGGGGGCGCAGGGGAAACACCATATATTTT. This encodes CASSPDRGRRGNTIYF.

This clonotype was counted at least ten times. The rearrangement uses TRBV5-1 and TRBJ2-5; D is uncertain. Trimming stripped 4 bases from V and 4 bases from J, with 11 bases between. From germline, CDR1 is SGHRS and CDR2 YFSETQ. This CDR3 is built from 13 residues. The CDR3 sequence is CASSGSGVETQYF. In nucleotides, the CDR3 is TGCGCCAGCAGCGGCAGTGGGGTAGAGACCCAGTACTTC.

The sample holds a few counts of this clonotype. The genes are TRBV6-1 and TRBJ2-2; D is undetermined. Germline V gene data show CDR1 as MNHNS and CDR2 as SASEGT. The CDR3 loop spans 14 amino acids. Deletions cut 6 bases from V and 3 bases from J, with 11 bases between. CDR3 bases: TGTGCCAGCAGGGGTATTTTTGACACCGGGGAGCTGTTTTTT. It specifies CASRGIFDTGELFF.

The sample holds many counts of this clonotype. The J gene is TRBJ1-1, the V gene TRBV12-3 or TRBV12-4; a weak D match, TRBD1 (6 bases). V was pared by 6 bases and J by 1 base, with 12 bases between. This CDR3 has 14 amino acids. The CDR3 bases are TGTGCCAGCAGGCAGGGACAACAGAACACTGAAGCTTTCTTT. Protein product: CASRQGQQNTEAFF.

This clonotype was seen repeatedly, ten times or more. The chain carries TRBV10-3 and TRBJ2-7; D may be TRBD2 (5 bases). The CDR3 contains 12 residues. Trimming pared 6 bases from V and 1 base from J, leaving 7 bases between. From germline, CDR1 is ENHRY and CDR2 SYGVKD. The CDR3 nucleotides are TGTGCCATCAGAAGAGGGTCCTACGAGCAGTACTTC. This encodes CAIRRGSYEQYF.

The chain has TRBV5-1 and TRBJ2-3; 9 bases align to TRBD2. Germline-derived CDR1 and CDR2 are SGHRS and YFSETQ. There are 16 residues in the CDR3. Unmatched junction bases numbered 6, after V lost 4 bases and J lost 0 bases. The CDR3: CASSQGLAISTDTQYF. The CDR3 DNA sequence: TGCGCCAGCAGCCAAGGACTAGCGATTAGCACAGATACGCAGTATTTT. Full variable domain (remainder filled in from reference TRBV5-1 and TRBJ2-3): KAGVTQTPRYLIKTRGQQVTLSCSPISGHRSVSWYQQTPGQGLQFLFEYFSETQRNKGNFPGRFSGRQFSNSRSEMNVSTLELGDSALYLCASSQGLAISTDTQYFGPGTRLTVL.

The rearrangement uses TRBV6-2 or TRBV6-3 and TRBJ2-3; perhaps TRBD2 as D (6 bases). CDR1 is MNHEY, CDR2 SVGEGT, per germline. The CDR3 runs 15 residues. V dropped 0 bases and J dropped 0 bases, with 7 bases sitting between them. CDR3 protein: CASSYSSGSTDTQYF. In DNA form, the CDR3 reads TGTGCCAGCAGTTACTCCAGCGGGAGCACAGATACGCAGTATTTT.

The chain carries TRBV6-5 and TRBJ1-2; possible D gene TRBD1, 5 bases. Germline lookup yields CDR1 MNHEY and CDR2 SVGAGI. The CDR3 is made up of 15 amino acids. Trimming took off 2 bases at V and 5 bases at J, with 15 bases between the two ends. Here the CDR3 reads CASSYRTQGTYGYTF. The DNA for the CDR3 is TGTGCCAGCAGTTACCGGACGCAGGGAACTTATGGCTACACCTTC.